This T cell receptor (beta chain) was identified in a study of T cells after posttransplantation cyclophosphamide. This clone appeared a few times. Some clones are missing from TCRdb's copy, which holds only in-frame ones; the method was immunoSEQ multiplex PCR. Singletons are absent from the sample, which has about 3,100 clones. With 7 bases clipped from V and 5 bases from J, the junction kept 12 bases outside the gene matches. The CDR3 has 15 residues. The germline V gene has CDR1 MNHEY and CDR2 SVGAGI. A marrow graft followed busulfan-fludarabine conditioning, with cyclophosphamide on days +3 and +4.

This clonotype originated in a female patient in her 40s who received an allogeneic stem cell transplant from a related donor, was CMV-positive, and had no GVHD. Some T cells may have originated in the graft donor. Sequences were derived from PBMCs, sampled 84 days after allogeneic stem cell transplant with posttransplant cyclophosphamide. The chain joins TRBV6-5 to TRBJ2-5, with 8 bases identical to TRBD2. The CDR3 reads CASNQRRTSSETQYF. CDR3 DNA sequence: TGTGCCAGCAACCAAAGACGGACTAGCAGCGAGACCCAGTACTTC.